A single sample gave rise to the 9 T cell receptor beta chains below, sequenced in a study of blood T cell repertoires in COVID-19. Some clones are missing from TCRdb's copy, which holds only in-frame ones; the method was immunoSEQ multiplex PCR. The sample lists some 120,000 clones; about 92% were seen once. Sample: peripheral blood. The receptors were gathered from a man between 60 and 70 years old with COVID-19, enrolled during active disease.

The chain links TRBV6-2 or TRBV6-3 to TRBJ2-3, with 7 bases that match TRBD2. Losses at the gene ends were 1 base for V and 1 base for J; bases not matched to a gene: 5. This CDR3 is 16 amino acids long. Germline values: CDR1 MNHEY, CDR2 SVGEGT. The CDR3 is CASSYLGGSGTDTQYF. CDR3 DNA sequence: TGTGCCAGCAGTTACTTAGGCGGGAGTGGCACAGATACGCAGTATTTT.

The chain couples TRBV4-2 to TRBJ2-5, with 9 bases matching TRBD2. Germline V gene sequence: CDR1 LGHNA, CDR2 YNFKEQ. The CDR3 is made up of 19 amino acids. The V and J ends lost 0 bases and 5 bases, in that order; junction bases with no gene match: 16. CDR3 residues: CASSQDLVAGADSGETQYF. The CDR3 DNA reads TGTGCCAGCAGCCAAGATTTGGTAGCGGGAGCGGATTCTGGGGAGACCCAGTACTTC.

The CDR3 sequence is CASSLGGYGGKWEYF. CDR3 DNA sequence: TGTGCCAGCAGCTTAGGCGGATACGGGGGGAAATGGGAGTATTTT. V gene TRBV13 combines with J gene TRBJ2-3; 7 bases fit TRBD2. Unmatched junction bases numbered 13, after V lost 0 bases and J lost 13 bases. Germline V gene data show CDR1 as PRHDT and CDR2 as FYEKMQ (reference sequence). The CDR3 sequence is 15 residues long.

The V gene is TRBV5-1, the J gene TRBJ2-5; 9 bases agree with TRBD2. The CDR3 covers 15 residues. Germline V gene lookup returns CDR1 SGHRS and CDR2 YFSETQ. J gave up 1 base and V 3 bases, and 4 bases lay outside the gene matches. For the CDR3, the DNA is TGCGCCAGCAGCTCTCTAGCGGGGCCCCAAGAGACCCAGTACTTC. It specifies CASSSLAGPQETQYF.

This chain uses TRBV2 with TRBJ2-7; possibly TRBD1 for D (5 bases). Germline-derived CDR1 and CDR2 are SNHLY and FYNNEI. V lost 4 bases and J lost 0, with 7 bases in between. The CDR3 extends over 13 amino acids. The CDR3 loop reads CASSVGHSYEQYF. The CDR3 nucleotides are TGTGCCAGCAGTGTGGGGCACTCCTACGAGCAGTACTTC.

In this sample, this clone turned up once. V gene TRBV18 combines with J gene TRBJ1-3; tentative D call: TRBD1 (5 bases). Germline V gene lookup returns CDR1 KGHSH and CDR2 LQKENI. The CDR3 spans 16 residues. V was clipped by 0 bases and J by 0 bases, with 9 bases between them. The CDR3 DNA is TGTGCCAGCTCACCACCGCCCAGGGCCTCTGGAAACACCATATATTTT. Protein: CASSPPPRASGNTIYF.

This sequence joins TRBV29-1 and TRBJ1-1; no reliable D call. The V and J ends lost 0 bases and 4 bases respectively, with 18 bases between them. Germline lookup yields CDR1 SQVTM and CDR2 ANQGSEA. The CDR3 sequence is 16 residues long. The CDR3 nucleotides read TGCAGCGTTGAAGATCGTGCTAGGCTCCGAGGCACTGAAGCTTTCTTT. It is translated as CSVEDRARLRGTEAFF.

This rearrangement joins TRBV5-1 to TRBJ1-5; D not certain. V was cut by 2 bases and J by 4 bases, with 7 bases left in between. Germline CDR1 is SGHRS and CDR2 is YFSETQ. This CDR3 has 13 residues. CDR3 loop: CASSFGQNQPQHF. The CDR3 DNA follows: TGCGCCAGCAGCTTTGGGCAGAATCAGCCCCAGCATTTT. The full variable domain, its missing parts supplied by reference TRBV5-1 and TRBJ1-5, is KAGVTQTPRYLIKTRGQQVTLSCSPISGHRSVSWYQQTPGQGLQFLFEYFSETQRNKGNFPGRFSGRQFSNSRSEMNVSTLELGDSALYLCASSFGQNQPQHFGDGTRLSIL.

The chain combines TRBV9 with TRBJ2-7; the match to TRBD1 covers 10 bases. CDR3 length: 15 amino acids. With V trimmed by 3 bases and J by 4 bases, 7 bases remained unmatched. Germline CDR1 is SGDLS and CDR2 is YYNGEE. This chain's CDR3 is CASSAGTGDGYEQYF. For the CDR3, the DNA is TGTGCCAGCAGCGCAGGGACAGGGGATGGGTACGAGCAGTACTTC.